This TCR beta chain derives from a study of cytotoxic CD8 clonotypes in ibrutinib-treated CLL. CDR1 is SGDLS and CDR2 is YYNGEE in the germline V gene. Trimming took 0 bases from V and 12 from J; bases not matched to a gene: 8. There are 14 residues in the CDR3. The data were produced by immunoSEQ multiplex PCR, yet TCRdb's version contains in-frame clones alone and is incomplete. The table lists roughly 250,000 clones, about three quarters of them singletons, with just over 15% in the top ten. This sequence originates from a human donor with chronic lymphocytic leukemia. The chain is built from TRBV9 and TRBJ2-1, with 8 bases that match TRBD2. The sample here was PBMCs, taken after 24 months of ibrutinib treatment. CDR3: CASSVVEREWVQFF. CDR3 DNA sequence: TGTGCCAGCAGCGTAGTGGAGCGGGAGTGGGTGCAGTTCTTC.